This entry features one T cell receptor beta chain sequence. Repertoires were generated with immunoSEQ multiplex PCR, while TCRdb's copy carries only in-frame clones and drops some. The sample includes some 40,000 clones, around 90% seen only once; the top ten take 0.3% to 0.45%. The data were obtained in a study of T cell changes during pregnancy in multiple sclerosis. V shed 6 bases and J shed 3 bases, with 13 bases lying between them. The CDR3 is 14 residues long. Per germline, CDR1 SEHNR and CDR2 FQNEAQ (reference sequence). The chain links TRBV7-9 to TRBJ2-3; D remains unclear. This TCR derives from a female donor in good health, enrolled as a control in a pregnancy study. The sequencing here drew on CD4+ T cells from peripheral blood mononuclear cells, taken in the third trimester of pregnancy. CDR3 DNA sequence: TGTGCCAGCAGACTGCACCTGCTAACAGATACGCAGTATTTT. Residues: CASRLHLLTDTQYF.